This T cell receptor beta chain was identified in a study of blood T cell repertoires in COVID-19. At the level of the study: In each case, the material was cDNA or gDNA derived from T cells, B-cell-depleted T cells, or PBMCs.

Original handling: For nucleated cells, counts were estimated from reference gene primer amplification. Sequenced by immunoSEQ multiplex PCR; TCRdb stores in-frame clones only, minus some. V, J and clone size are those of that table, while D and trimming were read from the DNA. The table shows 84,000 or so clones, with 80% to 90% occurring only once. V lost 5 bases and J 4 bases, leaving 12 bases between the germline ends. Germline V lookup: CDR1 LNHDA, CDR2 SQIVND (reference sequence). The CDR3 has 14 residues. The sequence was collected from an elderly woman with acute or convalescent COVID-19. Sequenced input: peripheral blood. The rearrangement uses TRBV19 and TRBJ1-5, with D tentatively TRBD1 (6 bases). The CDR3 DNA sequence: TGTGCCAGTAGTCTTCACAGGGAAAATCAGCCCCAGCATTTT. This codes for CASSLHRENQPQHF.